Listed here are 2 T cell receptor beta chains from one sample, sequenced in a study of shared clonotypes between healthy human individuals. The assay was immunoSEQ multiplex PCR, and TCRdb's table has in-frame clones only and misses some. The sample has some 740,000 clones, more than 85% seen once. Naive CD8 cells were CD45RO-negative, positively selected for CCR7, excluding terminally differentiated effector memory CD45RA+ cells. Material: naive CD8+ T cells sorted from blood. The receptor source for this set is a man aged 30 to 39 in good health.

This chain uses TRBV27 with TRBJ1-1, with a possible D match to TRBD1 (5 bases). CDR3 length equals 17 residues. Germline V lookup: CDR1 MNHEY, CDR2 SMNVEV (reference sequence). Trimming shortened V by 4 bases and J by 0 bases, and 18 bases separated the two germline ends. CDR3 residues: CASSYLSGGRMNTEAFF. Written as DNA, the CDR3 is TGTGCCAGCAGTTATCTAAGTGGGGGTCGCATGAACACTGAAGCTTTCTTT.

The chain couples TRBV5-5 to TRBJ1-1, with TRBD1 identical over 8 bases. Trimming cost V 0 bases and J 10 bases; bases outside gene matches: 5. Germline V gives CDR1 SGHKS, CDR2 YYEKEE (reference sequence). This CDR3 contains 13 residues. The CDR3 protein is CASSLGTGPGAFF. CDR3 nucleotide sequence: TGTGCCAGCAGCTTGGGGACAGGGCCGGGAGCTTTCTTT.